This TCR beta chain came from a study of blood T cell repertoires in COVID-19. For the study at large: Sites across the United States, Italy and Spain contributed samples from acute and convalescent COVID-19. T cells, B-cell-depleted T cells, or PBMCs supplied cDNA or gDNA.

Measured with immunoSEQ multiplex PCR; TCRdb has only the in-frame clones, and not every one. The table shows some 49,000 clones, with around four fifths occurring only once. This CDR3 spans 16 amino acids. Between the trimmed V and J ends, which lost 0 bases and 2 bases, there was a span of 11 bases. Germline V gene sequence: CDR1 LGHDT, CDR2 YNNKEL (reference sequence). V gene TRBV3-1 (or the pseudogene TRBV3-2) combines with J gene TRBJ1-3; D not certain. The sequenced sample was peripheral blood. The source of this sequence is a human donor in a cohort sampled during active COVID-19. The CDR3 loop reads CASSQDMRGPGNTIYF. In DNA form, the CDR3 reads TGTGCCAGCAGCCAAGATATGAGAGGGCCTGGAAACACCATATATTTT.